Included here is one T cell receptor beta chain sequence, with context. Its antigen remains unidentified. Nothing much larger sits one base from this clone, and base qualities are not available. The entry originates in a study of vaccination and CD4 T cells after COVID-19 (dated by TCRdb to between 2021 and 2022). Study-level background: Convalescent patients had a positive SARS-CoV-2 result on nasal swab PCR, and of these patients, under ten had mild disease and one had severe disease. The convalescent cohort included six males and four females, with two Hispanic individuals, seven Caucasians, two Asians and one multiracial person. Each participant got two doses of either the Pfizer-BioNTech BNT162b2 vaccine (n=8) or the Moderna mRNA-1273 vaccine (n=2). Post-COVID blood samples were collected from convalescent patients a median of roughly 100 days after diagnosis, with a range of about 30 to 161 days. Post-vaccine blood samples were taken a median of about 72 days after the second vaccine dose, with a range of roughly 13 to 250 days. Overlapping spike peptide pools from SARS-CoV-2 and from the common cold coronaviruses HCoV-NL63, HCoV-OC43 and HCoV-229E were used as culture stimuli. Control cultures received a CEFX viral epitope pool as the positive control, an HIV-1 Nef peptide pool as the negative control, or no peptide. In 9 to 11 COVID-19 convalescent patients and a handful of infection-naive healthy vaccine recipients, researchers compared the spike-specific CD4+ TCR repertoire from before mRNA vaccination with the repertoire from after. The study at large found these results: Nearly all vaccine-specific clones in convalescent patients (304 of 307) were mono-reactive for SARS-CoV-2 spike rather than cross-reactive with common cold coronaviruses. The median count of SARS-CoV-2-reactive clonotypes went up from some 23 after infection to about 40 after vaccination, although the change was not significant. Only a relatively small number of convalescent patients were included in the study, and early timepoints following natural infection were not analyzed. In convalescent patients, a median around 85% of post-vaccine SARS-CoV-2-reactive clones were detected only after vaccination, and vaccine-specific priming was suggested by this finding.

To prepare the library, PCR was applied. TCR sequencing of DNA from cultured CD4+ T cells used the Oncomine TCR Beta short-read assay at the Johns Hopkins FTIC core. The QIAamp micro DNA kit was used to extract genomic DNA from the cultured CD4+ T cells. Oncomine TCR Beta libraries from cultured CD4+ T cells were pooled using unique dual indexes and sequenced on an Illumina iSeq 100. As for the authors' bioinformatics: Non-productive sequences were filtered out, and CDR3s that did not start with C, did not end with F or W, or were shorter than 7 amino acids were discarded. Antigen-specific clonotypes were identified with the MANAFEST web application by comparing peptide-stimulated wells with reference and other culture wells. Positive clones required FDR below 0.05, an odds ratio above 5, and productive frequency above 0.1% in at least two of three replicate wells. A clonotype counted as cross-reactive if it showed significant expansion both in the SARS-CoV-2 spike wells and in at least one common cold coronavirus spike condition. Using R version 3.6.1, CDR3 homology was evaluated through Levenshtein distances (stringdist) along with unrooted phylogenetic trees (ape). TCRdb handled the public reads itself, with Q25 trimming in fastp and clone calling in MiXCR, and kept productive beta chains. CDR3 protein sequences are deduplicated, and each keeps its most common genes and DNA. Here the V and J calls rest on TCRdb's processing, not on the authors' analysis. The sample table shows 10,000 to 13,000 distinct CDR3 sequences, and more than 50% are seen once. The ten largest clonotypes hold roughly a tenth of the sample.

From a lookup of the germline V gene (reference sequence), CDR1 and CDR2 are SGHAT and FQDESV. The CDR3 spans 17 residues, from the cysteine through the phenylalanine. Left in the record is the CDR3 DNA by itself, 51 bases read in frame from the first base. V has 4 bases trimmed and J has 4 bases trimmed; junction bases matching no gene number 10. The treatment or condition label, as the study defines it: approximately 9-day PBMC culture with coronavirus spike peptide pools or control peptides (ViraFEST assay). To expand antigen-specific T cells with peptide pools and then pick out the expanded clonotypes through TCR sequencing, the study relied on the ViraFEST assay. The convalescent patients' positive SARS-CoV-2 PCR tests fell between March and December 2020, which was before the Alpha, Beta and Delta variants emerged in the United States. Each well held around 2 million PBMCs cultured in IMDM containing around 5.1% human AB serum and around 10 IU/ml IL-2, with 9 to 10 ug/ml peptide pools added. Half of the culture medium was replaced with fresh IL-2-containing medium on days 3 and 7. After 10 days of culture, CD4+ T cells were isolated by negative selection with the EasySep CD4+ T cell isolation kit. Ficoll-Paque Plus gradient centrifugation was used to isolate PBMCs from whole blood, and the isolated PBMCs were then either used fresh or cryopreserved at -140C. Culture conditions were generally each tested in triplicate wells.

The chain is made from TRBV11-1 and TRBJ2-4; 10 central bases correspond to TRBD1. The TCR comes from a human donor who had recovered from COVID-19. Sequenced material: CD4+ T cells from blood, cultured in vitro. The DNA sequence is as follows: TGTGCCAGCAGCTCCGCGGCGACAGGGGGCACAAAAAACATTCAGTACTTC. Translation gives CASSSAATGGTKNIQYF. With the portions outside the CDR3 filled from the reference TRBV11-1 and TRBJ2-4 genes, the complete variable region becomes EAEVAQSPRYKITEKSQAVAFWCDPISGHATLYWYRQILGQGPELLVQFQDESVVDDSQLPKDRFSAERLKGVDSTLKIQPAELGDSAMYLCASSSAATGGTKNIQYFGAGTRLSVL.